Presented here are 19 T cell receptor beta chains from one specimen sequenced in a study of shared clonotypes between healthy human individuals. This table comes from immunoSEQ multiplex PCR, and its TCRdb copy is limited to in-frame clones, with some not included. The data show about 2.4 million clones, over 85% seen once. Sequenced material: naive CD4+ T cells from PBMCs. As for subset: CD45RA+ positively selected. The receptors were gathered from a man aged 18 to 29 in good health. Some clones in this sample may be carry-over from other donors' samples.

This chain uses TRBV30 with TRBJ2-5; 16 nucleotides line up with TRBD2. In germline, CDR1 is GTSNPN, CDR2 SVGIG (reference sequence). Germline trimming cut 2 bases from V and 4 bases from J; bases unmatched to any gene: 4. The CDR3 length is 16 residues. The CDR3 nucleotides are TGTGCCTGGAGTCCGGGACTAGCGGGAGGGAGAGAGACCCAGTACTTC. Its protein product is CAWSPGLAGGRETQYF.

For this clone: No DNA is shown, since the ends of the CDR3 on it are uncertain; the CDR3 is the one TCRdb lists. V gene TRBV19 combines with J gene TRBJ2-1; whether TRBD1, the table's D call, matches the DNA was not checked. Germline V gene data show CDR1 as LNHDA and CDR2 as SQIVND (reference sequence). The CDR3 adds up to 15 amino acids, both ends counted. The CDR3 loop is CASSFFGQGGDEQFF.

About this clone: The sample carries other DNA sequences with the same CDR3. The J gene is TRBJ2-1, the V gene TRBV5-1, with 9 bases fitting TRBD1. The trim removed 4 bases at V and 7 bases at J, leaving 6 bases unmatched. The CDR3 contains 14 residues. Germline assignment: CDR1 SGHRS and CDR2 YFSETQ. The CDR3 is CASSPGTGNNEQFF. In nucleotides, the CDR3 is TGCGCCAGCAGCCCCGGGACAGGGAATAATGAGCAGTTCTTC.

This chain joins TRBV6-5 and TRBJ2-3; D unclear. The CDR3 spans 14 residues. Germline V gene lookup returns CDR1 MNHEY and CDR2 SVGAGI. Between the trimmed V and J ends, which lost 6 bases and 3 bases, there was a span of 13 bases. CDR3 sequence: CASRSGFRTDTQYF. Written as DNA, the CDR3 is TGTGCCAGCAGGAGTGGGTTTCGGACAGATACGCAGTATTTT.

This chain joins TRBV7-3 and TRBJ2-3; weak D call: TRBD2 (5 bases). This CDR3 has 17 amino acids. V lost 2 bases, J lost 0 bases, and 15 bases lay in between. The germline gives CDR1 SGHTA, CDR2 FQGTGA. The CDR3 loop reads CASSLLGLRASTDTQYF. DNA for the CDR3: TGTGCCAGCAGCTTACTCGGACTTCGTGCTAGCACAGATACGCAGTATTTT. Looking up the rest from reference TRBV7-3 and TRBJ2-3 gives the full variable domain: GAGVSQTPSNKVTEKGKYVELRCDPISGHTALYWYRQSLGQGPEFLIYFQGTGAADDSGLPNDRFFAVRPEGSVSTLKIQRTERGDSAVYLCASSLLGLRASTDTQYFGPGTRLTVL.

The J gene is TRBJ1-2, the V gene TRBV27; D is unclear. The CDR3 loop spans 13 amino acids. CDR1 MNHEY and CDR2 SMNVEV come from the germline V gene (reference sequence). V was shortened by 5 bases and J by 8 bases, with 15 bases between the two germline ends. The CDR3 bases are TGTGCCAGCAGTCACGAAGGTGGGCGAGGCTACACCTTC. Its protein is CASSHEGGRGYTF.

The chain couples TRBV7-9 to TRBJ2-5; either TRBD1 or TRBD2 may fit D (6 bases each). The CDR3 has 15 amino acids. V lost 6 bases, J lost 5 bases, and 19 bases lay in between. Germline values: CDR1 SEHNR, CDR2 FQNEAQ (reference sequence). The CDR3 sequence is CASSRRGSGEETQYF. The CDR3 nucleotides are TGTGCCAGCAGTCGAAGGGGGTCGGGGGAGGAGACCCAGTACTTC.

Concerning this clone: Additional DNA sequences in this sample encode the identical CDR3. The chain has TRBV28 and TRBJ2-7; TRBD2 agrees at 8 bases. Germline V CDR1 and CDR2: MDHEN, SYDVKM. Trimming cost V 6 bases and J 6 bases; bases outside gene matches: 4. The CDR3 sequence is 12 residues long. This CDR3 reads CASSLAGGEQYF. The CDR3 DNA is TGTGCCAGCAGCCTAGCGGGTGGCGAGCAGTACTTC.

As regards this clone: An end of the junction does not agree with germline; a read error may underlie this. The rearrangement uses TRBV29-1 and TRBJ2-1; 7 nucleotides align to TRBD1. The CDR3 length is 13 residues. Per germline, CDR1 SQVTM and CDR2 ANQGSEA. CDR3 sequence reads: CSTGVDSYNEQFF. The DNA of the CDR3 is TGTTCCACAGGGGTCGACTCCTACAATGAGCAGTTCTTC.

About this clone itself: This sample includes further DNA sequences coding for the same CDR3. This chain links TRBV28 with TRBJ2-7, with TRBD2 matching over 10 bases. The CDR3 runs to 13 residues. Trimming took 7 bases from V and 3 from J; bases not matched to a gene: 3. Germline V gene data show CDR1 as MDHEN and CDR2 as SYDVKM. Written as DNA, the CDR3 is TGTGCCAGCACCAGCGGGAGGGACTACGAGCAGTACTTC. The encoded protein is CASTSGRDYEQYF.

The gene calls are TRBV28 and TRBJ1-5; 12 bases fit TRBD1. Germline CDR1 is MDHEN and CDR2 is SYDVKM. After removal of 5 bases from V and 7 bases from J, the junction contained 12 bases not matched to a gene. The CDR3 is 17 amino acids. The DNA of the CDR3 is TGTGCCAGCAGTCTAAGCCGGGACAGGGGGCTTTTCCAGCCCCAGCATTTT. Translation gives CASSLSRDRGLFQPQHF.

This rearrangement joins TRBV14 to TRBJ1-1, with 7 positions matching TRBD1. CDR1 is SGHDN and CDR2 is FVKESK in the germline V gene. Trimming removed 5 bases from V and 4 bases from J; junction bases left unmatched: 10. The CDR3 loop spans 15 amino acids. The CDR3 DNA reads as TGTGCCAGCAGCGCGCGACAGGGAAGGTCCACTGAAGCTTTCTTT. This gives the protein CASSARQGRSTEAFF.

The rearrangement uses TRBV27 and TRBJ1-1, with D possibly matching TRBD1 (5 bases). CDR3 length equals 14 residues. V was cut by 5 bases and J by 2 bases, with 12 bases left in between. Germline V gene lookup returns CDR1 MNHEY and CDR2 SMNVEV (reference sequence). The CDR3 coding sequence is TGTGCCAGCAGTACCACCGGGGCCAACACTGAAGCTTTCTTT. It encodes CASSTTGANTEAFF.

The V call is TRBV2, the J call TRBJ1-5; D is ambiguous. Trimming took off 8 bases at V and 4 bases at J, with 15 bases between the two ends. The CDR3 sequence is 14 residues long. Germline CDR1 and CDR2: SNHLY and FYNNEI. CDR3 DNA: TGTGCCAGCTCGGTGGACCGCCTGAATCAGCCCCAGCATTTT. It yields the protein CASSVDRLNQPQHF.

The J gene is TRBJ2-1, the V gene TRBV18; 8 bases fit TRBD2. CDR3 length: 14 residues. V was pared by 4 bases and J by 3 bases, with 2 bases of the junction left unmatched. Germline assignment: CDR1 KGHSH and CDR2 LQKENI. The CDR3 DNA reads TGTGCCAGCTCACTCGGGGGGGGCTACAATGAGCAGTTCTTC. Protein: CASSLGGGYNEQFF.

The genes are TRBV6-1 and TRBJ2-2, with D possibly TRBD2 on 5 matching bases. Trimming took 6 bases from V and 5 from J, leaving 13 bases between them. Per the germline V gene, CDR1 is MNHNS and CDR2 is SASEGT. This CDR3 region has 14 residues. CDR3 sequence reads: CASSAFRGTGELFF. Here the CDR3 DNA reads TGTGCCAGCAGCGCGTTTCGGGGAACCGGGGAGCTGTTTTTT.

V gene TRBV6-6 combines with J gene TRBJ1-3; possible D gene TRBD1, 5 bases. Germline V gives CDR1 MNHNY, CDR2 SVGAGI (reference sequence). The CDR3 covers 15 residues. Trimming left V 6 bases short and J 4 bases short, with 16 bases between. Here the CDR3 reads CASSSGRRGGNTIYF. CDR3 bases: TGTGCCAGCAGCTCGGGCCGTCGGGGGGGAAACACCATATATTTT.

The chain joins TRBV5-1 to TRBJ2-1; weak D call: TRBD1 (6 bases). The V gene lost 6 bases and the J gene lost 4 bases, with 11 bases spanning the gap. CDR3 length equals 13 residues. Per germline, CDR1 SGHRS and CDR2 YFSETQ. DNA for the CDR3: TGCGCCAGCAACCTAGGGGGTTACAATGAGCAGTTCTTC. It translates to CASNLGGYNEQFF. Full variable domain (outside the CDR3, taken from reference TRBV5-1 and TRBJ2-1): KAGVTQTPRYLIKTRGQQVTLSCSPISGHRSVSWYQQTPGQGLQFLFEYFSETQRNKGNFPGRFSGRQFSNSRSEMNVSTLELGDSALYLCASNLGGYNEQFFGPGTRLTVL.

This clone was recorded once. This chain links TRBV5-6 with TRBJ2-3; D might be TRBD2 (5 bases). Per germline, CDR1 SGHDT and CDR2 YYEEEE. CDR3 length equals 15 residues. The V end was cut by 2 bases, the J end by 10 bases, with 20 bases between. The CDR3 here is CASSLVAGRSTAQYF. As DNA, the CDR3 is TGTGCCAGCAGCTTAGTGGCGGGCCGCTCAACGGCGCAGTATTTT.